This passage covers 32 T cell receptor beta chains from one sample sequenced in a study of T cells after yellow fever vaccination. MiXCR, run by TCRdb on the 5' RACE reads, gives a single entry per CDR3 protein. The data contain 90,000 to 150,000 distinct CDR3 sequences, about 6.8% of them singletons. The source was CD4+ T cells sorted from PBMCs, collected around 45 days after the first yellow fever vaccination. The source of these receptors is a man between 18 and 29 years old who received the YFV17D yellow fever vaccine.

This clonotype was counted many times. CDR3 coding DNA: TGCGCCAGCAGCCCCGGTGGGACTAGCACAGATACGCAGTATTTT. Residues: CASSPGGTSTDTQYF. The rearrangement links TRBV5-1 to TRBJ2-3; possible D gene TRBD2, 6 bases. The germline V gene encodes CDR1 SGHRS and CDR2 YFSETQ. The CDR3 loop spans 15 amino acids. Trimming stripped 4 bases from V and 0 bases from J, with 12 bases between.

This clonotype was picked up many times. The rearrangement joins TRBV7-6 to TRBJ1-2; 11 nucleotides agree with TRBD1. Germline V gene data show CDR1 as SGHVS and CDR2 as FNYEAQ. J lost 7 bases, V lost 6 bases, and 4 bases had no gene match. This CDR3 is built from 13 residues. The CDR3 coding sequence is TGTGCCAGCAGAGCCGGGACAGGGGGTGGCTACACCTTC. Translation gives CASRAGTGGGYTF.

The CDR3 region is CASSLGQGHTEAFF. The CDR3 DNA reads TGCGCCAGCAGCTTGGGACAGGGTCACACTGAAGCTTTCTTT. The chain uses TRBV5-1 and TRBJ1-1; TRBD1 aligns across 7 bases. CDR3 length: 14 residues. The trim removed 0 bases at V and 3 bases at J, leaving 2 bases unmatched. Germline V gives CDR1 SGHRS, CDR2 YFSETQ.

This clonotype came up many times. The chain uses TRBV28 and TRBJ2-5, with 7 bases that match TRBD2. The V and J ends lost 7 bases and 1 base, in that order; junction bases with no gene match: 12. The germline CDR1 and CDR2 sequences are MDHEN and SYDVKM. This CDR3 spans 16 amino acids. In nucleotides, the CDR3 is TGTGCCAGCACCGTCGGGGGGTACGTCACCCAAGAGACCCAGTACTTC. Encoded protein: CASTVGGYVTQETQYF. Full variable domain (missing parts from reference TRBV28 and TRBJ2-5): DVKVTQSSRYLVKRTGEKVFLECVQDMDHENMFWYRQDPGLGLRLIYFSYDVKMKEKGDIPEGYSVSREKKERFSLILESASTNQTSMYLCASTVGGYVTQETQYFGPGTRLLVL.

This clonotype has a count of ten or more. The chain recombines TRBV6-2 or TRBV6-3 with TRBJ2-2; unclear D gene. The CDR3 is made up of 14 amino acids. V dropped 7 bases and J dropped 5 bases, with 14 bases sitting between them. Germline CDR1 is MNHEY and CDR2 is SVGEGT. This CDR3 reads CASTGPTGTGELFF. The CDR3 coding sequence is TGTGCCAGCACCGGACCCACCGGAACCGGGGAGCTGTTTTTT.

About this clonotype: The junction does not match germline at one end; this may be a read error. The chain uses TRBV5-1 and TRBJ2-1; TRBD2 matches at 10 bases. The V gene's germline CDR1 is SGHRS and CDR2 YFSETQ. The CDR3 loop spans 15 amino acids. CDR3 region: CVSSQRGGTGNEQFF. Here the CDR3 DNA reads TGCGTCAGCAGCCAGCGGGGGGGGACAGGTAATGAGCAGTTCTTC.

This clonotype was picked up many times. The chain recombines TRBV19 with TRBJ2-1; D perhaps matches TRBD1 (6 bases). The germline gives CDR1 LNHDA, CDR2 SQIVND (reference sequence). The CDR3 sequence is 12 residues long. With 2 bases removed from V and 8 bases from J, the gap between germline ends came to 7 bases. The CDR3 DNA is TGTGCCAGTAGTATACAGGGGTATGAGCAGTTCTTC. Translating gives CASSIQGYEQFF. Full variable domain (rest looked up from reference TRBV19 and TRBJ2-1): DGGITQSPKYLFRKEGQNVTLSCEQNLNHDAMYWYRQDPGQGLRLIYYSQIVNDFQKGDIAEGYSVSREKKESFPLTVTSAQKNPTAFYLCASSIQGYEQFFGPGTRLTVL.

In its sample, this clonotype was seen many times. This sequence joins TRBV12-3 or TRBV12-4 and TRBJ2-1, with D tentatively TRBD2 (6 bases). There are 13 residues in the CDR3. Deletions cut 5 bases from V and 5 bases from J, with 10 bases between. CDR3 amino acids: CASSNRGNNEQFF. The CDR3 bases are TGTGCCAGCAGTAACCGCGGGAACAATGAGCAGTTCTTC.

This clonotype was seen a handful of times. This chain uses TRBV20-1 with TRBJ1-3, with a weak D call TRBD1 (6 bases). Trimming left V 4 bases short and J 0 bases short, with 13 bases between. This CDR3 has 15 residues. Germline V gene lookup returns CDR1 DFQATT and CDR2 SNEGSKA (reference sequence). The chain's CDR3 is CSATGGGSSGNTIYF. CDR3 DNA sequence: TGCAGTGCTACGGGGGGCGGGAGCTCTGGAAACACCATATATTTT.

The sample holds many counts of this clonotype. The J gene is TRBJ2-3, the V gene TRBV6-5; D is unclear. Germline V CDR1 and CDR2: MNHEY, SVGAGI. CDR3 length: 13 residues. Trimming shortened V by 1 base and J by 6 bases, and 8 bases separated the two germline ends. CDR3 region: CASSYYVGDTQYF. In nucleotides, the CDR3 is TGTGCCAGCAGTTACTACGTTGGGGATACGCAGTATTTT.

This clonotype has a count of ten or more. The rearrangement links TRBV24-1 to TRBJ2-4; TRBD1 agrees at 9 bases. The germline V gene encodes CDR1 KGHDR and CDR2 SFDVKD. V lost 3 bases, J lost 6 bases, and 5 bases stayed unmatched. The CDR3 runs to 15 residues. The CDR3 DNA reads as TGTGCCACCAGTGATCGGACAGGGGAGGGAAACATTCAGTACTTC. This sequence encodes CATSDRTGEGNIQYF.

At least ten counts were recorded for this clonotype. The chain recombines TRBV27 with TRBJ2-7, with 8 bases identical to TRBD1. The germline V gene has CDR1 MNHEY and CDR2 SMNVEV (reference sequence). V gave up 3 bases and J gave up 5 bases; unmatched junction bases: 3. The CDR3 spans 13 residues. CDR3 protein: CASSFQQGDEQYF. The CDR3, as DNA: TGTGCCAGCAGTTTCCAACAGGGGGACGAGCAGTACTTC.

This clonotype has a count of ten or more. The chain combines TRBV7-9 with TRBJ1-5; D is perhaps TRBD1 (6 bases). Looked up from germline, CDR1 is SEHNR and CDR2 is FQNEAQ (reference sequence). CDR3 length: 16 amino acids. V dropped 1 base and J dropped 3 bases, with 13 bases sitting between them. This CDR3 is CASSLGGRWNNQPQHF. CDR3 DNA sequence: TGTGCCAGCAGCTTAGGGGGGCGGTGGAACAATCAGCCCCAGCATTTT.

This clonotype was recorded once. A clone one base away is much larger, so this may be a read error. The V call is TRBV11-2, the J call TRBJ2-4; the D gene is possibly TRBD1 (5 bases). Germline CDR1 is SGHAT and CDR2 is FQNNGV. The V gene lost 3 bases and the J gene lost 7 bases, with 16 bases spanning the gap. The CDR3 is made up of 15 amino acids. The CDR3 DNA is TGTGCCAGCAGCTTTTCCCCTGCGACAGATAACATTCAGTACTTC. It is translated as CASSFSPATDNIQYF.

This clonotype was seen a handful of times. J is TRBJ2-7 and V is TRBV18; no clear D. The CDR3 sequence is 12 residues long. Between the trimmed V and J ends, which lost 6 bases and 6 bases, there was a span of 12 bases. CDR1 and CDR2 from the germline V gene are KGHSH and LQKENI. The CDR3, as DNA: TGTGCCAGCTCTACCAGTCTGGGCGAGCAGTACTTC. This codes for CASSTSLGEQYF.

This clonotype has at least ten counts. The chain uses TRBV6-5 and TRBJ1-3, with D possibly matching TRBD1 (5 bases). Trimming removed 0 bases from V and 0 bases from J, with 12 bases in between. The length of the CDR3 is 17 residues. Germline V gene data show CDR1 as MNHEY and CDR2 as SVGAGI. The CDR3 here is CASSYSPDIRSGNTIYF. The CDR3 nucleotides are TGTGCCAGCAGTTACTCCCCGGACATACGCTCTGGAAACACCATATATTTT.

This clonotype was counted at least ten times. V is TRBV15 and J is TRBJ2-2; the match to TRBD1 covers 8 bases. The CDR3 is made up of 14 amino acids. Looked up from germline, CDR1 is LNHNV and CDR2 is YYDKDF (reference sequence). Trimming cost V 2 bases and J 6 bases; bases outside gene matches: 2. The CDR3 reads CATSRNRGSGELFF. CDR3 in DNA: TGTGCCACCAGCAGAAACAGGGGGTCCGGGGAGCTGTTTTTT.

This clonotype was detected ten times or more. The CDR3 coding sequence is TGCAGCGCTTCTCAGGCACCGAATCAGCCCCAGCATTTT. Protein product: CSASQAPNQPQHF. This chain links TRBV29-1 with TRBJ1-5, with D unclear. There are 13 residues in the CDR3. The ends were cut back, 7 bases at V and 4 bases at J, with 14 bases in the middle. Germline loops: CDR1 SQVTM, CDR2 ANQGSEA.

In this sample, this clonotype turned up many times. V gene TRBV6-1 combines with J gene TRBJ2-6; a weak D match, TRBD1 (5 bases). Trimming cost V 10 bases and J 4 bases, with 17 bases left between them. The CDR3 covers 15 residues. Germline V gene sequence: CDR1 MNHNS, CDR2 SASEGT. CDR3 protein: CAIGQGYTGANVLTF. The CDR3 nucleotides are TGTGCCATTGGCCAGGGATATACCGGGGCCAACGTCCTGACTTTC.

This clonotype was detected ten times or more. The chain's CDR3 is CASSLESGTPNYGYTF. The CDR3 nucleotides read TGTGCCAGCAGCTTAGAGAGCGGGACACCCAACTATGGCTACACCTTC. The V gene is TRBV7-2, the J gene TRBJ1-2, with D possibly TRBD1 on 6 matching bases. CDR1 is SGHTA, CDR2 FQGNSA, per germline. V was shortened by 1 base and J by 2 bases, with 14 bases between the two germline ends. This CDR3 has 16 amino acids.

This clonotype showed up many times. The gene calls are TRBV6-2 or TRBV6-3 and TRBJ1-2; 9 bases match TRBD1. V shed 0 bases and J 5 bases; nucleotides not matched to a gene: 4. Germline CDR1 is MNHEY and CDR2 is SVGEGT. The CDR3 totals 15 residues. This chain's CDR3 is CASSYSDRGEYGYTF. Written as DNA, the CDR3 is TGTGCCAGCAGTTACTCGGACAGGGGTGAATATGGCTACACCTTC.

This clonotype was counted at least ten times. The chain links TRBV7-7 to TRBJ2-2; 7 bases match TRBD2. Germline V gives CDR1 SSHAT, CDR2 FNYEAQ (reference sequence). The CDR3 sequence is 15 residues long. After removal of 2 bases from V and 2 bases from J, the junction contained 2 bases not matched to a gene. The CDR3: CASSLLADNTGELFF. DNA for the CDR3: TGTGCCAGCAGCTTACTAGCGGACAACACCGGGGAGCTGTTTTTT.

This clonotype has more than one count but fewer than ten. The chain is built from TRBV9 and TRBJ2-3; 7 bases line up with TRBD1. The V gene end was trimmed by 0 bases and the J gene end by 0 bases; junction bases not matched to a gene: 4. CDR3 length: 16 amino acids. CDR1 is SGDLS, CDR2 YYNGEE, per germline. The DNA for the CDR3 is TGTGCCAGCAGCGTAGTACGGGACAGAAGCACAGATACGCAGTATTTT. Protein product: CASSVVRDRSTDTQYF.

This clonotype was counted a few times. The V call is TRBV12-3 or TRBV12-4, the J call TRBJ2-7; D ambiguous. The CDR3 length is 14 residues. Trimming stripped 3 bases from V and 4 bases from J, with 13 bases between. CDR3 in DNA: TGTGCCAGCAGTTTCTCGCAGATCCTATACGAGCAGTACTTC. Translating it yields CASSFSQILYEQYF.

This clonotype was found many times. The chain carries TRBV7-9 and TRBJ2-5; TRBD2 agrees at 12 bases. Looked up from germline, CDR1 is SEHNR and CDR2 is FQNEAQ (reference sequence). The CDR3 totals 13 residues. The V gene end was trimmed by 6 bases and the J gene end by 4 bases; junction bases not matched to a gene: 0. CDR3 loop: CASRTSGGETQYF. The DNA of the CDR3 is TGTGCCAGCAGGACTAGCGGGGGAGAGACCCAGTACTTC.

This clonotype was seen many times. The genes are TRBV29-1 and TRBJ2-1, with 15 nucleotides matching TRBD2. Unmatched junction bases numbered 8, after V lost 7 bases and J lost 10 bases. This CDR3 spans 14 amino acids. The germline gives CDR1 SQVTM, CDR2 ANQGSEA. The CDR3 is CSARTSGGADEQFF. The DNA of the CDR3 is TGCAGCGCGCGGACTAGCGGGGGGGCAGACGAGCAGTTCTTC.

This clonotype was recorded at least ten times. The rearrangement joins TRBV28 to TRBJ2-7; D possibly corresponds to TRBD1 (6 bases). The CDR3 sequence is 15 residues long. Germline V gene lookup returns CDR1 MDHEN and CDR2 SYDVKM. Between the trimmed V and J ends, which lost 6 bases and 4 bases, there was a span of 19 bases. The CDR3 loop is CASSPPGHPLYEQYV. CDR3 bases: TGTGCCAGCAGCCCTCCGGGACATCCTCTTTACGAGCAGTACGTC.

This clonotype was found many times. The chain is built from TRBV5-1 and TRBJ1-1, with D tentatively TRBD1 (6 bases). Trimming took 2 bases from V and 3 from J, leaving 17 bases between them. This CDR3 is built from 16 residues. CDR1 and CDR2 (germline): SGHRS, YFSETQ. In nucleotides, the CDR3 is TGCGCCAGCAGCTTCGCCAGGGGCGGGATAGACACTGAAGCTTTCTTT. This gives the protein CASSFARGGIDTEAFF.

The table lists this clonotype with many counts. This sequence joins TRBV7-2 and TRBJ1-3; D is ambiguous. Trimming pared 1 base from V and 0 bases from J, leaving 10 bases between. There are 16 residues in the CDR3. Germline V CDR1 and CDR2: SGHTA, FQGNSA. This CDR3 is CASSLVPSPSGNTIYF. In DNA, the CDR3 is TGTGCCAGCAGCTTAGTACCCTCTCCCTCTGGAAACACCATATATTTT.

The chain has TRBV20-1 and TRBJ2-4, with 10 nucleotides matching TRBD2. Germline lookup yields CDR1 DFQATT and CDR2 SNEGSKA (reference sequence). V lost 2 bases to trimming and J lost 8 bases; unmatched junction nucleotides: 9. This CDR3 contains 15 residues. CDR3 bases: TGCAGTGCTAGATCCTCGTCCAGCGGGGGGGACATTCAGTACTTC. This encodes CSARSSSSGGDIQYF.

A single count supports this clonotype. This may come from a read error, since a much larger clone is one base off. The CDR3 reads CASSLGSGNTIHF. The CDR3 DNA reads as TGTGCCAGCAGTTTAGGTTCTGGAAACACCATACATTTT. The rearrangement joins TRBV12-3 or TRBV12-4 to TRBJ1-3; unclear D gene. The CDR3 runs 13 residues.

This clonotype was observed at least ten times. The CDR3 DNA reads as TGCAGTGCTAGCTCCCACTACAGGGATGGGGGCTACACCTTC. It specifies CSASSHYRDGGYTF. V usage is TRBV20-1 and J usage is TRBJ1-2; weak D call: TRBD1 (6 bases). Germline CDR1 and CDR2: DFQATT and SNEGSKA (reference sequence). The V and J ends lost 3 bases and 8 bases respectively, with 19 bases between them. CDR3 length: 14 residues.